The 22 T cell receptor beta chains listed next were all sequenced from one sample in a study of blood T cell repertoires in COVID-19. TCRdb's table, derived via immunoSEQ multiplex PCR, lists solely in-frame clones and lacks some. In the table there are more than 400,000 clones, 90% of which are singletons. Sequences were obtained from PBMCs or T cells enriched from blood (not recorded which). Source of these receptors: a man between 18 and 29 years old who had recovered from COVID-19.

This chain connects TRBV6-5 to TRBJ2-7, with a weak D call TRBD2 (6 bases). This CDR3 spans 13 amino acids. V lost 10 bases, J lost 4 bases, and 17 bases lay in between. In germline, CDR1 is MNHEY, CDR2 SVGAGI. The CDR3 is CATRPSGTYEQYF. The CDR3 DNA sequence: TGTGCCACCAGGCCATCGGGGACTTACGAGCAGTACTTC.

This rearrangement joins TRBV7-8 to TRBJ1-2, with TRBD1 as a possible D gene (6 bases). The CDR3 runs to 16 residues. Germline lookup yields CDR1 SGHVS and CDR2 FQNEAQ. Between the trimmed V and J ends, which lost 5 bases and 3 bases, there was a span of 19 bases. This CDR3 is CASSPRTVSGDYGYTF. As DNA, the CDR3 is TGTGCCAGCAGCCCGCGGACAGTTTCTGGGGACTATGGCTACACCTTC.

This chain connects TRBV4-2 to TRBJ1-4, with TRBD1 matching over 11 bases. There are 15 residues in the CDR3. Germline V CDR1 and CDR2: LGHNA, YNFKEQ. The J segment lost 6 bases and the V segment lost 3 bases, leaving 3 bases of the junction unmatched. CDR3 sequence reads: CASSQTDRGHEKLFF. CDR3 coding DNA: TGTGCCAGCAGCCAGACGGACAGGGGGCATGAAAAACTGTTTTTT.

The chain links TRBV10-2 to TRBJ2-7, with TRBD2 matching over 7 bases. J was trimmed by 3 bases and V by 10 bases; bases with no gene match: 9. CDR1 and CDR2 (germline): WSHSY, SAAADI. The CDR3 has 13 residues. The CDR3 DNA reads as TGCGCCACAGACTCTGGCGGGAGCTACGAGCAGTACTTC. Its protein product is CATDSGGSYEQYF.

The chain uses TRBV14 and TRBJ2-7; 10 bases fit TRBD2. From germline, CDR1 is SGHDN and CDR2 FVKESK. The CDR3 is 15 residues long. V was clipped by 4 bases and J by 6 bases; unmatched bases: 9. CDR3 in DNA: TGTGCCAGCAGCCGCTTTGGGACTAGCGTCGTCGAGCAGTACTTC. Amino acids: CASSRFGTSVVEQYF.

The V call is TRBV18, the J call TRBJ1-5; 10 bases are a match to TRBD1. V was pared by 5 bases and J by 4 bases, with 5 bases of the junction left unmatched. The germline V gene has CDR1 KGHSH and CDR2 LQKENI. The CDR3 has 15 amino acids. This CDR3 reads CASSRGQGGNQPQHF. CDR3 DNA: TGTGCCAGCTCAAGAGGACAGGGGGGAAATCAGCCCCAGCATTTT. Drawing the rest from reference TRBV18 and TRBJ1-5, the complete variable domain is NAGVMQNPRHLVRRRGQEARLRCSPMKGHSHVYWYRQLPEEGLKFMVYLQKENIIDESGMPKERFSAEFPKEGPSILRIQQVVRGDSAAYFCASSRGQGGNQPQHFGDGTRLSIL.

The chain recombines TRBV18 with TRBJ2-5; 8 bases are shared with TRBD2. Trimming removed 3 bases from V and 4 bases from J; junction bases left unmatched: 7. Germline CDR1 is KGHSH and CDR2 is LQKENI. The CDR3 spans 15 residues. The CDR3 is CASSPFAGGRETQYF. The DNA for the CDR3 is TGTGCCAGCTCACCCTTCGCGGGAGGACGAGAGACCCAGTACTTC. Combining the CDR3 with reference TRBV18 and TRBJ2-5 gives the whole variable domain NAGVMQNPRHLVRRRGQEARLRCSPMKGHSHVYWYRQLPEEGLKFMVYLQKENIIDESGMPKERFSAEFPKEGPSILRIQQVVRGDSAAYFCASSPFAGGRETQYFGPGTRLLVL.

The chain has TRBV5-1 and TRBJ2-2; D perhaps matches TRBD2 (5 bases). Germline V lookup: CDR1 SGHRS, CDR2 YFSETQ. The V and J ends lost 4 bases and 0 bases respectively, with 10 bases between them. The length of the CDR3 is 15 residues. The DNA of the CDR3 is TGCGCCAGCAGCCGCGGGCCGCCGAACACCGGGGAGCTGTTTTTT. It encodes CASSRGPPNTGELFF. The full variable domain, its missing parts supplied by reference TRBV5-1 and TRBJ2-2, is KAGVTQTPRYLIKTRGQQVTLSCSPISGHRSVSWYQQTPGQGLQFLFEYFSETQRNKGNFPGRFSGRQFSNSRSEMNVSTLELGDSALYLCASSRGPPNTGELFFGEGSRLTVL.

The V and J genes are TRBV19 and TRBJ1-2; D remains ambiguous. V was trimmed by 5 bases and J by 8 bases, leaving 18 bases between them. The CDR3 runs to 14 residues. CDR1 LNHDA and CDR2 SQIVND come from the germline V gene (reference sequence). The CDR3, as DNA: TGTGCCAGTAGTTACGACTCGCGGGTTGGGGGCTACACCTTC. Translation gives CASSYDSRVGGYTF.

This clone came up once. This chain links TRBV24-1 with TRBJ2-5; D unresolved. CDR1 KGHDR and CDR2 SFDVKD come from the germline V gene. V gave up 0 bases and J gave up 5 bases, with 3 bases separating them. CDR3 size: 12 residues. The CDR3 protein is CATSDLAETQYF. CDR3 nucleotide sequence: TGTGCCACCAGTGATTTGGCGGAGACCCAGTACTTC.

This clone appeared a single time. The chain uses TRBV7-2 and TRBJ2-1; TRBD2 aligns across 15 bases. V lost 5 bases, J lost 9 bases, and 5 bases stayed unmatched. CDR1 is SGHTA, CDR2 FQGNSA, per germline. This CDR3 has 15 amino acids. CDR3 in amino acids: CASSLGLAGGGEQFF. The CDR3, as DNA: TGTGCCAGCAGCCTGGGACTAGCGGGGGGAGGTGAGCAGTTCTTC.

The V and J genes are TRBV24-1 and TRBJ2-2, with a possible D match to TRBD1 (8 bases). Germline values: CDR1 KGHDR, CDR2 SFDVKD. The CDR3 loop spans 16 amino acids. V was clipped by 7 bases and J by 5 bases, with 19 bases between them. CDR3 DNA: TGTGCCACCAGGGCGACAGGGGAGGGAAAGACCGGGGAGCTGTTTTTT. Its protein is CATRATGEGKTGELFF.

The chain combines TRBV5-4 with TRBJ2-5, with 9 bases that match TRBD1. Germline trimming cut 3 bases from V and 5 bases from J; bases unmatched to any gene: 8. The CDR3 contains 15 residues. CDR1 is SGHNT, CDR2 YYREEE, per germline (reference sequence). This CDR3 is CASSSRTGVGETQYF. CDR3 DNA: TGTGCCAGCAGCTCCCGGACAGGGGTGGGCGAGACCCAGTACTTC.

V and J are TRBV7-8 and TRBJ2-5; 10 bases agree with TRBD2. The CDR3 spans 15 residues. The ends lost 2 bases at V and 5 bases at J; junction bases unmatched: 5. Germline V gives CDR1 SGHVS, CDR2 FQNEAQ. The CDR3 DNA is TGTGCCAGCAGCTTATGGACTAGCGGAATGGAGACCCAGTACTTC. Its translation: CASSLWTSGMETQYF.

The chain uses TRBV10-2 and TRBJ1-3; D remains ambiguous. Trimming pared 6 bases from V and 1 base from J, leaving 10 bases between. Per the germline V gene, CDR1 is WSHSY and CDR2 is SAAADI. CDR3 length: 14 residues. The CDR3 DNA sequence: TGCGCCAGCAGCCCAAGCCCTTCTGGAAACACCATATATTTT. Translation gives CASSPSPSGNTIYF.

The chain couples TRBV2 to TRBJ2-1, with 8 bases identical to TRBD1. The CDR3 totals 15 residues. V shed 5 bases, J shed 5 bases, and the junction held 8 bases outside the gene matches. Germline CDR1 is SNHLY and CDR2 is FYNNEI. The chain's CDR3 is CASSPDRGNHNEQFF. In nucleotides, the CDR3 is TGTGCCAGCAGTCCTGACAGGGGTAATCACAATGAGCAGTTCTTC.

The rearrangement links TRBV21-1 to TRBJ2-7; the table calls TRBD2, which could not be checked here. TRBV21-1 is labeled a pseudogene. This CDR3 comprises 17 residues. The CDR3 here is CASSKVPEAGGPYEQYF. The CDR3 DNA is TGTGCCAGCAGCAAAGTACCCGAAGCGGGAGGGCCTTACGAGCAGTACTTC.

V and J are TRBV4-1 and TRBJ2-1; perhaps TRBD1 as D (6 bases). Germline values: CDR1 MGHRA, CDR2 YSYEKL. V was trimmed by 4 bases and J by 5 bases, leaving 15 bases between them. The CDR3 length is 15 residues. The CDR3 spells CASSPPTGKNNEQFF. CDR3 bases: TGCGCCAGCAGCCCTCCGACAGGCAAAAACAATGAGCAGTTCTTC.

The chain uses TRBV7-9 and TRBJ1-6, with D perhaps TRBD1 (5 bases). Germline CDR1 and CDR2: SEHNR and FQNEAQ (reference sequence). V was shortened by 1 base and J by 8 bases, with 9 bases between the two germline ends. The CDR3 covers 14 residues. The CDR3 DNA follows: TGTGCCAGCAGCTTAGGTGCCAGGGATTCACCCCTCCACTTT. It translates to CASSLGARDSPLHF.

The chain links TRBV11-2 to TRBJ1-1, with D tentatively TRBD1 (5 bases). CDR1 is SGHAT, CDR2 FQNNGV, per germline. The germline V and J ends were trimmed by 5 bases and 4 bases, with 8 bases remaining between them. This CDR3 contains 12 residues. CDR3 sequence: CASSKRGTEAFF. The CDR3 DNA reads as TGTGCCAGCAGCAAAAGGGGCACTGAAGCTTTCTTT.

The chain joins TRBV19 to TRBJ1-1; 7 bases align to TRBD1. This CDR3 spans 15 amino acids. V was pared by 5 bases and J by 2 bases, with 8 bases of the junction left unmatched. Germline V CDR1 and CDR2: LNHDA, SQIVND (reference sequence). The CDR3 sequence: CASSAPRDSNTEAFF. CDR3 coding DNA: TGTGCCAGTAGTGCCCCCAGGGACAGTAACACTGAAGCTTTCTTT.

The chain has TRBV5-4 and TRBJ1-6, with D perhaps matching TRBD1 (6 bases). V lost 1 base and J 1 base, leaving 12 bases between the germline ends. CDR1 and CDR2 (germline): SGHNT, YYREEE (reference sequence). This CDR3 has 17 residues. The CDR3 DNA reads TGTGCCAGCAGCTTGCCGGGGGGCGAATCCTATAATTCACCCCTCCACTTT. Amino acids: CASSLPGGESYNSPLHF.